This T cell receptor (beta chain) was captured in a study of shared clonotypes between healthy human individuals. Study-wide findings and caveats: Donor clonotype sharing was expected to depend on sequencing depth. Larger estimated richness was generally seen in naive subsets than in memory subsets.

On this clone itself: Its specificity is not known.

The data were produced by immunoSEQ multiplex PCR, yet TCRdb's version contains in-frame clones alone and is incomplete. The sample carries about 2.4 million clones, approximately 93% recorded once. All of the donors resided in Nashville, Tennessee, and each was a Caucasian adult. CD4+ cells underwent separation, giving CD45RA+ naive and CD45RA-negative memory subsets. The length of the CDR3 is 14 residues. The V and J ends lost 3 bases and 0 bases respectively, with 9 bases between them. Germline V CDR1 and CDR2: LGHNA, YNFKEQ. The gene calls are TRBV4-2 and TRBJ2-7; D is uncertain. The sequence was obtained from a man between 18 and 35 years old in good health. Some clones in this sample may be carry-over from other donors' samples. The sequenced material came from naive CD4+ T cells from PBMCs. Documented subset: CD45RA+ positively selected. DNA for the CDR3: TGTGCCAGCAGCCACCAGAGCAGCTCCTACGAGCAGTACTTC. Translation: CASSHQSSSYEQYF.